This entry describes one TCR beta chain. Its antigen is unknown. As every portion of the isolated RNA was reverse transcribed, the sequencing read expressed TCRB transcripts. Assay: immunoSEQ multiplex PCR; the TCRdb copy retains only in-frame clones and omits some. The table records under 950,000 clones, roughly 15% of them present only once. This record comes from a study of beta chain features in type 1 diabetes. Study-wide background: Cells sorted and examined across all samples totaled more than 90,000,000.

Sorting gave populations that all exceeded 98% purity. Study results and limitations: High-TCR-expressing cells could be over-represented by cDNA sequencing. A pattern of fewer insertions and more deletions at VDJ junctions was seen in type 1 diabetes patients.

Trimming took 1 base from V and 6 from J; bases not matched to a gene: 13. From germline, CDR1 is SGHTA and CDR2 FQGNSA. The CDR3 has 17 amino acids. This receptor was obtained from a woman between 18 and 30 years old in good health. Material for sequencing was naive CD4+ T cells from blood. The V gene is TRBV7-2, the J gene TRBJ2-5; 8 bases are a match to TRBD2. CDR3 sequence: CASSLGWTSTPQQTQYF. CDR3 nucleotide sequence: TGTGCCAGCAGCTTAGGCTGGACTAGCACCCCCCAGCAGACCCAGTACTTC.